This T cell receptor (beta chain) was captured in a study of OX40 agonist ivuxolimab in advanced cancers. Generated by immunoSEQ multiplex PCR, the TCRdb table keeps only in-frame clones and is missing some. This sample has roughly 26,000 clones, with 88% found just once. Blood draws occurred at baseline, cycle 4 day 1, and cycle 7 day 1. Germline V gene data show CDR1 as LNHNV and CDR2 as YYDKDF (reference sequence). The CDR3 runs to 15 residues. Trimming stripped 5 bases from V and 0 bases from J, with 8 bases between. This sample comprised CD4+ or CD8+ T cells sorted from blood, obtained in a trial of the OX40 agonist ivuxolimab. The chain combines TRBV15 with TRBJ2-6; D is unclear. The clonotype originates from an adult with an advanced solid tumor such as melanoma, head and neck, liver or kidney cancer. The CDR3 coding sequence is TGTGCCACCAGCCTCGAAAGCTCTGGGGCCAACGTCCTGACTTTC. Translation: CATSLESSGANVLTF.